Following are 17 T cell receptor beta chains from one sample sequenced in a study of blood T cell repertoires in COVID-19. Using immunoSEQ multiplex PCR, the repertoire was profiled, and TCRdb retains in-frame clones only, with some absent. Altogether 140,000 or so clones are present, roughly 80% being singletons, with the ten largest covering about 4.2%. The sample comprised peripheral blood. The receptor source for this set is a woman older than 75 with acute or convalescent COVID-19.

V gene TRBV9 combines with J gene TRBJ1-6; D unclear. CDR3 length: 14 amino acids. V lost 0 bases, J lost 3 bases, and 4 bases lay in between. CDR1 and CDR2 (germline): SGDLS, YYNGEE. The CDR3 DNA reads as TGTGCCAGCAGCGTAGGACACTATAATTCACCCCTCCACTTT. It is translated as CASSVGHYNSPLHF.

V usage is TRBV5-1 and J usage is TRBJ1-6, with D perhaps TRBD1 (6 bases). This CDR3 spans 14 amino acids. V was pared by 1 base and J by 10 bases, with 12 bases between. CDR1 is SGHRS and CDR2 is YFSETQ in the germline V gene. CDR3 in amino acids: CASSLTGNESPLHF. For the CDR3, the DNA is TGCGCCAGCAGCTTGACAGGGAACGAGTCACCCCTCCACTTT. Full variable domain (outside the CDR3, taken from reference TRBV5-1 and TRBJ1-6): KAGVTQTPRYLIKTRGQQVTLSCSPISGHRSVSWYQQTPGQGLQFLFEYFSETQRNKGNFPGRFSGRQFSNSRSEMNVSTLELGDSALYLCASSLTGNESPLHFGNGTRLTVT.

The CDR3 here is CASSVGEGKGVTEAFF. The CDR3 region has the DNA TGTGCCAGCAGCGTAGGGGAGGGCAAGGGAGTTACTGAAGCTTTCTTT. V gene TRBV9 combines with J gene TRBJ1-1; D unresolved. The CDR3 extends over 16 amino acids. Per germline, CDR1 SGDLS and CDR2 YYNGEE. The V end lost 0 bases, the J end lost 5 bases, and 17 bases lay between the germline ends.

This clone was observed once. V gene TRBV7-8 combines with J gene TRBJ2-1; 7 bases are a match to TRBD1. CDR3 length: 16 residues. Germline values: CDR1 SGHVS, CDR2 FQNEAQ. With V trimmed by 4 bases and J by 0 bases, 6 bases remained unmatched. CDR3 region: CASSSMTGSSYNEQFF. The CDR3 region has the DNA TGTGCCAGCAGCTCGATGACAGGGAGCTCCTACAATGAGCAGTTCTTC.

The chain joins TRBV9 to TRBJ2-3; D might be TRBD1 (6 bases). The CDR3 covers 15 residues. Trimming removed 0 bases from V and 4 bases from J, with 12 bases in between. Germline lookup yields CDR1 SGDLS and CDR2 YYNGEE. CDR3 sequence (DNA): TGTGCCAGCAGCGTAGAGGTGGGGGCCGCAGATACGCAGTATTTT. Translation gives CASSVEVGAADTQYF.

The rearrangement joins TRBV27 to TRBJ2-5; 15 nucleotides agree with TRBD2. Per the germline V gene, CDR1 is MNHEY and CDR2 is SMNVEV (reference sequence). CDR3 length equals 17 residues. Trimming cost V 6 bases and J 5 bases; bases outside gene matches: 10. This CDR3 reads CASRSPRTSGGVETQYF. The CDR3 region has the DNA TGTGCCAGCAGATCCCCTCGGACTAGCGGGGGGGTTGAGACCCAGTACTTC.

The V and J genes are TRBV30 and TRBJ2-7; no firm D call. The CDR3 has 11 amino acids. V was trimmed by 3 bases and J by 3 bases, leaving 6 bases between them. Germline CDR1 GTSNPN, CDR2 SVGIG (reference sequence). CDR3 DNA sequence: TGTGCCTGGAGCCAAAACTACGAGCAGTACTTC. It translates to CAWSQNYEQYF.

The chain links TRBV6-2 or TRBV6-3 to TRBJ1-2; no clear D gene. V was cut by 2 bases and J by 7 bases, with 8 bases left in between. This CDR3 has 12 amino acids. Germline values: CDR1 MNHEY, CDR2 SVGEGT. The CDR3 DNA sequence: TGTGCCAGCAGTTACCTCGGGAGTGGCTACACCTTC. This gives the protein CASSYLGSGYTF.

V and J are TRBV28 and TRBJ1-1; D not certain. This CDR3 has 12 residues. Germline V gene lookup returns CDR1 MDHEN and CDR2 SYDVKM. V gave up 4 bases and J gave up 7 bases, with 10 bases separating them. CDR3 coding DNA: TGTGCCAGCAGTTCCCTCCCCAGTGAAGCTTTCTTT. It encodes CASSSLPSEAFF.

The V gene is TRBV4-2, the J gene TRBJ1-3; D gene ambiguous. The V gene's germline CDR1 is LGHNA and CDR2 YNFKEQ. This CDR3 has 15 amino acids. V was pared by 1 base and J by 0 bases, with 7 bases between. CDR3 sequence: CASSQGRYSGNTIYF. The CDR3 DNA is TGTGCCAGCAGCCAAGGGAGATACTCTGGAAACACCATATATTTT.

The chain is built from TRBV2 and TRBJ2-4; weak D call: TRBD1 (6 bases). Per the germline V gene, CDR1 is SNHLY and CDR2 is FYNNEI. The germline V and J ends were trimmed by 8 bases and 9 bases, with 20 bases remaining between them. The CDR3 covers 14 residues. The CDR3 is CASGQTGHRGIQYF. The DNA of the CDR3 is TGTGCCAGCGGGCAGACAGGTCACAGAGGCATTCAGTACTTC.

V and J are TRBV7-9 and TRBJ2-5; possible D gene TRBD2, 5 bases. Germline V gives CDR1 SEHNR, CDR2 FQNEAQ (reference sequence). Trimming pared 6 bases from V and 2 bases from J, leaving 13 bases between. This CDR3 is 14 amino acids long. CDR3 bases: TGTGCCAGCAGGCCACGGGGAGAACAAGAGACCCAGTACTTC. It encodes CASRPRGEQETQYF.

This sequence joins TRBV3-1 (or the pseudogene TRBV3-2) and TRBJ1-2; D not certain. The CDR3 runs to 17 residues. Germline V gives CDR1 LGHDT, CDR2 YNNKEL (reference sequence). The V and J ends lost 0 bases and 1 base respectively, with 15 bases between them. This CDR3 is CASSQDLLGSYNYGYTF. The CDR3 DNA is TGTGCCAGCAGCCAAGATCTTCTGGGCAGTTATAACTATGGCTACACCTTC.

V usage is TRBV19 and J usage is TRBJ2-6, with TRBD1 as a possible D gene (5 bases). The CDR3 has 16 amino acids. With 6 bases removed from V and 0 bases from J, the gap between germline ends came to 12 bases. Germline CDR1 reads LNHDA; CDR2 reads SQIVND (reference sequence). CDR3: CASSKDTSSGANVLTF. CDR3 DNA: TGTGCCAGTAGCAAGGACACCTCCTCTGGGGCCAACGTCCTGACTTTC. Full variable domain (rest looked up from reference TRBV19 and TRBJ2-6): DGGITQSPKYLFRKEGQNVTLSCEQNLNHDAMYWYRQDPGQGLRLIYYSQIVNDFQKGDIAEGYSVSREKKESFPLTVTSAQKNPTAFYLCASSKDTSSGANVLTFGAGSRLTVL.

This clone was observed once. The J gene is TRBJ2-1, the V gene TRBV4-1; D perhaps matches TRBD2 (6 bases). In germline, CDR1 is MGHRA, CDR2 YSYEKL. V was cut by 3 bases and J by 10 bases, with 13 bases left in between. CDR3 length equals 13 residues. CDR3 nucleotide sequence: TGCGCCAGCAGCCATGTCTTGGAGGGCGAGCAGTTCTTC. Translated, it gives CASSHVLEGEQFF.

V and J are TRBV11-2 and TRBJ2-7, with no clear D. Trimming removed 4 bases from V and 3 bases from J, with 13 bases in between. Germline V gene lookup returns CDR1 SGHAT and CDR2 FQNNGV. The CDR3 extends over 14 amino acids. This CDR3 is CASSSPLAIYEQYF. The CDR3 coding sequence is TGTGCCAGCAGCTCCCCTCTTGCTATCTACGAGCAGTACTTC.

This rearrangement joins TRBV18 to TRBJ1-3; D not resolved. V lost 3 bases and J 1 base, leaving 22 bases between the germline ends. The CDR3 totals 19 residues. The germline CDR1 and CDR2 sequences are KGHSH and LQKENI. CDR3 sequence reads: CASSPRSPGPGLSGNTIYF. CDR3 DNA: TGTGCCAGCTCACCGAGGTCGCCAGGTCCCGGACTATCTGGAAACACCATATATTTT.